A single sample gave rise to the 10 T cell receptor beta chains below, sequenced in a study of T cells after posttransplantation cyclophosphamide. Treatment was busulfan-fludarabine conditioning, a marrow graft, and cyclophosphamide on days +3 and +4. TCRdb keeps only in-frame clones here, not all; method: immunoSEQ multiplex PCR. The sample comprises about 17,000 clones, roughly 73% of which are singletons, and under 35% rests with the top ten. The sequencing used CD8+ T cells sorted from PBMCs, collected 1,900 to 2,000 days after a stem cell transplant with posttransplant cyclophosphamide. All receptors come from a female patient in her forties who received an allogeneic stem cell transplant from a related donor, was CMV-positive, and had no GVHD. These T cells may partly come from the graft donor.

The chain couples TRBV11-3 to TRBJ2-7; 8 positions match TRBD1. The length of the CDR3 is 14 residues. Per the germline V gene, CDR1 is SGHNT and CDR2 is YENEEA. Losses at the gene ends were 2 bases for V and 3 bases for J; bases not matched to a gene: 3. The CDR3 nucleotides are TGTGCCAGCAGCTTAAGAGGGACAGGCTACGAGCAGTACTTC. Amino acids: CASSLRGTGYEQYF. Drawing the rest from reference TRBV11-3 and TRBJ2-7, the complete variable domain is EAGVVQSPRYKIIEKKQPVAFWCNPISGHNTLYWYLQNLGQGPELLIRYENEEAVDDSQLPKDRFSAERLKGVDSTLKIQPAELGDSAVYLCASSLRGTGYEQYFGPGTRLTVT.

This chain's CDR3 is CASSQVGTGNEQFF. CDR3 in DNA: TGCGCCAGCAGCCAAGTTGGGACAGGGAATGAGCAGTTCTTC. The V call is TRBV4-1, the J call TRBJ2-1; 9 bases fit TRBD1. Trimming removed 1 base from V and 7 bases from J; junction bases left unmatched: 2. The CDR3 totals 14 residues. Looked up from germline, CDR1 is MGHRA and CDR2 is YSYEKL.

The gene calls are TRBV4-1 and TRBJ1-6, with 9 bases identical to TRBD1. Germline V gene lookup returns CDR1 MGHRA and CDR2 YSYEKL. The V and J ends lost 0 bases and 7 bases, in that order; junction bases with no gene match: 10. CDR3 length equals 18 residues. In nucleotides, the CDR3 is TGCGCCAGCAGCCAAGACCCAAACCGACAGGGGGTGAATTCACCCCTCCACTTT. It yields the protein CASSQDPNRQGVNSPLHF.

This clone turned up a few times. This chain links TRBV7-3 with TRBJ1-2; a possible D gene is TRBD1 (5 bases). The V end was cut by 4 bases, the J end by 8 bases, with 11 bases between. Germline CDR1 is SGHTA and CDR2 is FQGTGA. The length of the CDR3 is 12 residues. The CDR3 here is CASSSSGRGYTF. CDR3 DNA sequence: TGTGCCAGCAGCTCGTCAGGGCGCGGCTACACCTTC.

CDR3 nucleotides: TGCGCCAGCAGCCTCCTCGGGGATGAGCAGTTCTTC. Its translation: CASSLLGDEQFF. J is TRBJ2-1 and V is TRBV4-3, with D possibly matching TRBD2 (5 bases). V was shortened by 4 bases and J by 8 bases, with 9 bases between the two germline ends. CDR1 and CDR2 from the germline V gene are LGHNA and YSLEER. This CDR3 contains 12 residues.

This clone came up once. J is TRBJ2-3 and V is TRBV5-1, with a possible D match to TRBD2 (7 bases). The germline gives CDR1 SGHRS, CDR2 YFSETQ. The CDR3 length is 16 residues. Trimming cost V 3 bases and J 2 bases, with 16 bases left between them. Written as DNA, the CDR3 is TGCGCCAGCAGCTCTGGTCCGGGGGGCCTCACAGATACGCAGTATTTT. Its protein is CASSSGPGGLTDTQYF.

CDR3 loop: CAISTSGAYNEQFF. DNA for the CDR3: TGTGCCATCTCGACTAGCGGTGCCTACAATGAGCAGTTCTTC. V gene TRBV10-3 combines with J gene TRBJ2-1; 9 bases are a match to TRBD2. Per the germline V gene, CDR1 is ENHRY and CDR2 is SYGVKD. J was trimmed by 2 bases and V by 8 bases; bases with no gene match: 4. The CDR3 contains 14 residues.

The CDR3: CASTSSGGYTF. CDR3 sequence (DNA): TGTGCCAGCACTTCCTCGGGTGGCTACACCTTC. This rearrangement joins TRBV6-1 to TRBJ1-2; D remains unclear. Germline V lookup: CDR1 MNHNS, CDR2 SASEGT. This CDR3 is 11 amino acids long. V was shortened by 7 bases and J by 7 bases, with 10 bases between the two germline ends.

The chain joins TRBV27 to TRBJ1-6; 7 bases align to TRBD1. The CDR3 spans 16 residues. The ends lost 5 bases at V and 2 bases at J; junction bases unmatched: 6. Per the germline V gene, CDR1 is MNHEY and CDR2 is SMNVEV (reference sequence). CDR3 bases: TGTGCCAGCAGTCCTACAGGGGTTACCTATAATTCACCCCTCCACTTT. Translation gives CASSPTGVTYNSPLHF.

CDR3 sequence: CASSLVSGTGYYSTGELFF. The CDR3 DNA reads as TGCGCCAGCAGCCTAGTATCCGGGACAGGGTATTACAGCACCGGGGAGCTGTTTTTT. This chain links TRBV5-1 with TRBJ2-2; 9 bases map to TRBD1. Germline loops: CDR1 SGHRS, CDR2 YFSETQ. Trimming removed 4 bases from V and 4 bases from J; junction bases left unmatched: 17. The CDR3 covers 19 residues.